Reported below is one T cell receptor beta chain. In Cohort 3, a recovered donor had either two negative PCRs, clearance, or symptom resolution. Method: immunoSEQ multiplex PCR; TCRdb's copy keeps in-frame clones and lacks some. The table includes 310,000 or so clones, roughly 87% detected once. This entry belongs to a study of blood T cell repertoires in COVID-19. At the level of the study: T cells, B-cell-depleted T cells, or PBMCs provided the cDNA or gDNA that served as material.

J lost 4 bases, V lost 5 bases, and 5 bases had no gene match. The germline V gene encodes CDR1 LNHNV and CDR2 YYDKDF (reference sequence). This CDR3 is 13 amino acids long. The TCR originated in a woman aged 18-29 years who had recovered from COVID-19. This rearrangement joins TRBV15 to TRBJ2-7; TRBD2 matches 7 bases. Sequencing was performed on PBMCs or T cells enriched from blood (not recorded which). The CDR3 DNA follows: TGTGCCACCAGCGGCCGGGGGGATTACGAGCAGTACTTC. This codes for CATSGRGDYEQYF. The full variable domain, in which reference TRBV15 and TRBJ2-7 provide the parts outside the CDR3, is DAMVIQNPRYQVTQFGKPVTLSCSQTLNHNVMYWYQQKSSQAPKLLFHYYDKDFNNEADTPDNFQSRRPNTSFCFLDIRSPGLGDTAMYLCATSGRGDYEQYFGPGTRLTVT.